The 11 T cell receptor beta chains below all came from one sample that was sequenced in a study of blood T cell repertoires in COVID-19. Profiling relied on immunoSEQ multiplex PCR, and the TCRdb table lists in-frame clones only, not all of them. The sample comprises 150,000 to 200,000 clones, under 85% of which are singletons, and around 2.7% rests with the top ten. Sequenced input: peripheral blood. Receptor source: a man between 65 and 80 years old with acute or convalescent COVID-19.

This clone appeared once. This chain uses TRBV21-1 with TRBJ2-5; the DNA was not compared with TRBD2, the D call given in the table. TRBV21-1 is a pseudogene locus. CDR3 length equals 17 residues. Here the CDR3 reads CASSAHVAGGYQETQYF. CDR3 in DNA: TGTGCCAGCAGCGCTCATGTAGCGGGGGGATACCAAGAGACCCAGTACTTC.

By sample fraction, this clone is medium-sized. The rearrangement uses TRBV24-1 and TRBJ1-2; 11 bases agree with TRBD1. The length of the CDR3 is 17 residues. With 3 bases clipped from V and 6 bases from J, the junction kept 11 bases outside the gene matches. Looked up from germline, CDR1 is KGHDR and CDR2 is SFDVKD. The chain's CDR3 is CATSDMRTGGLGDGYTF. The CDR3 DNA reads as TGTGCCACCAGTGATATGAGGACAGGGGGCTTGGGGGATGGCTACACCTTC.

This chain connects TRBV10-3 to TRBJ1-2; D remains unclear. This CDR3 region has 13 residues. CDR1 and CDR2 (germline): ENHRY, SYGVKD. Trimming removed 2 bases from V and 8 bases from J, with 12 bases in between. The DNA for the CDR3 is TGTGCCATCAGTGAGATATCGGGAAGCGGCTACACCTTC. Protein sequence: CAISEISGSGYTF.

The chain recombines TRBV11-2 with TRBJ2-1, with 8 bases aligning to TRBD2. This CDR3 has 16 amino acids. V shed 1 base, J shed 8 bases, and the junction held 10 bases outside the gene matches. Germline CDR1 and CDR2: SGHAT and FQNNGV. In nucleotides, the CDR3 is TGTGCCAGCAGCTTAGGGAGCGGGAGAAACAGGCATGAGCAGTTCTTC. Translated: CASSLGSGRNRHEQFF.

The V gene is TRBV29-1, the J gene TRBJ2-7; 8 bases line up with TRBD2. This CDR3 comprises 13 residues. With V trimmed by 4 bases and J by 4 bases, 6 bases remained unmatched. Germline loops: CDR1 SQVTM, CDR2 ANQGSEA. The CDR3 DNA reads as TGCAGCGTTGTCCTACTAGCGGCATACGAGCAGTACTTC. This translates into CSVVLLAAYEQYF.

The chain links TRBV28 to TRBJ2-7, with D possibly TRBD2 on 6 matching bases. With 6 bases removed from V and 4 bases from J, the gap between germline ends came to 16 bases. Per the germline V gene, CDR1 is MDHEN and CDR2 is SYDVKM. The CDR3 sequence is 14 residues long. CDR3 amino acids: CASRLTGVKYEQYF. The DNA for the CDR3 is TGTGCCAGCAGGCTTACGGGGGTGAAGTACGAGCAGTACTTC.

There are a few counts of this clone. The chain links TRBV5-8 to TRBJ2-1, with D tentatively TRBD2 (5 bases). The CDR3 is made up of 15 amino acids. V was cut by 0 bases and J by 6 bases, with 13 bases left in between. The germline CDR1 and CDR2 sequences are SGHTS and YDEGEE. The CDR3 spells CASSLGQAEVNEQFF. The CDR3 DNA is TGTGCCAGCAGCTTGGGGCAAGCGGAAGTCAATGAGCAGTTCTTC. The full variable domain, rest sourced from reference TRBV5-8 and TRBJ2-1, is EAGVTQSPTHLIKTRGQQATLRCSPISGHTSVYWYQQALGLGLQFLLWYDEGEERNRGNFPPRFSGRQFPNYSSELNVNALELEDSALYLCASSLGQAEVNEQFFGPGTRLTVL.

CDR3 in amino acids: CASRILTGRREQSSYNEQFF. CDR3 DNA: TGTGCCAGCAGGATACTAACGGGGAGAAGGGAGCAAAGCTCCTACAATGAGCAGTTCTTC. The chain has TRBV27 and TRBJ2-1; weak D call: TRBD2 (5 bases). In germline, CDR1 is MNHEY, CDR2 SMNVEV (reference sequence). The CDR3 is 20 residues long. V was clipped by 6 bases and J by 0 bases, with 27 bases between them.

This chain links TRBV7-2 with TRBJ2-3, with 9 bases fitting TRBD1. Germline values: CDR1 SGHTA, CDR2 FQGNSA. Trimming took 5 bases from V and 0 from J; bases not matched to a gene: 15. This CDR3 has 19 residues. In DNA form, the CDR3 reads TGTGCCAGCAGCCCCCCCCGGGACAGGGACTTGTATAGCACAGATACGCAGTATTTT. The encoded protein is CASSPPRDRDLYSTDTQYF.

The chain uses TRBV6-6 and TRBJ1-1, with TRBD1 identical over 7 bases. The V gene end was trimmed by 4 bases and the J gene end by 0 bases; junction bases not matched to a gene: 8. Germline CDR1 MNHNY, CDR2 SVGAGI (reference sequence). This CDR3 spans 16 amino acids. The CDR3 reads CASSSPGQLMNTEAFF. The CDR3 bases are TGTGCCAGCAGTTCCCCGGGACAGCTCATGAACACTGAAGCTTTCTTT.

The chain combines TRBV2 with TRBJ1-6; TRBD1 is a possible D gene (5 bases). The CDR3 runs to 17 residues. Germline-derived CDR1 and CDR2 are SNHLY and FYNNEI. The V end was cut by 5 bases, the J end by 0 bases, with 14 bases between. CDR3 nucleotide sequence: TGTGCCAGCAGTCCGGACATCTTTGGCTCCTATAATTCACCCCTCCACTTT. Its protein is CASSPDIFGSYNSPLHF. Together with reference TRBV2 and TRBJ1-6, the CDR3 gives the full variable domain: EPEVTQTPSHQVTQMGQEVILRCVPISNHLYFYWYRQILGQKVEFLVSFYNNEISEKSEIFDDQFSVERPDGSNFTLKIRSTKLEDSAMYFCASSPDIFGSYNSPLHFGNGTRLTVT.